Below, 9 T cell receptor beta chains from the same sample are listed, as sequenced in a study of T cells in localized non-small cell lung cancer. Measured with immunoSEQ multiplex PCR; TCRdb has only the in-frame clones, and not every one. The sample has tens of thousands of clones, about 89% seen once. This specimen consisted of peripheral blood, obtained before any cancer treatment. Every receptor here comes from a male donor aged 60 or over with stage I lung adenocarcinoma.

The J gene is TRBJ1-6, the V gene TRBV11-2; no firm D call. Between the trimmed V and J ends, which lost 2 bases and 6 bases, there was a span of 8 bases. CDR3 length equals 14 residues. Germline loops: CDR1 SGHAT, CDR2 FQNNGV. CDR3 DNA: TGTGCCAGCAGCTTAAATTCTCGTAATTCACCCCTCCACTTT. It codes for CASSLNSRNSPLHF. The full variable domain, with the rest looked up from reference TRBV11-2 and TRBJ1-6, is EAGVAQSPRYKIIEKRQSVAFWCNPISGHATLYWYQQILGQGPKLLIQFQNNGVVDDSQLPKDRFSAERLKGVDSTLKIQPAKLEDSAVYLCASSLNSRNSPLHFGNGTRLTVT.

The CDR3 spells CAWSERSEREKLFF. The DNA of the CDR3 is TGTGCCTGGAGTGAGAGGAGTGAGCGGGAAAAACTGTTTTTT. The chain has TRBV30 and TRBJ1-4; D is undetermined. Germline V gives CDR1 GTSNPN, CDR2 SVGIG (reference sequence). The CDR3 is 14 amino acids. V was pared by 1 base and J by 8 bases, with 14 bases between.

The chain couples TRBV6-5 to TRBJ2-7; TRBD1 matches 8 bases. Per germline, CDR1 MNHEY and CDR2 SVGAGI. There are 13 residues in the CDR3. Trimming cost V 10 bases and J 5 bases; bases outside gene matches: 10. The CDR3 sequence: CATSGQGLNEQYF. As DNA, the CDR3 is TGTGCCACCTCAGGACAGGGCCTGAACGAGCAGTACTTC.

This clone has more than one count but fewer than ten. The chain recombines TRBV5-1 with TRBJ1-5; weak D call: TRBD1 (6 bases). There are 16 residues in the CDR3. In germline, CDR1 is SGHRS, CDR2 YFSETQ. V lost 4 bases and J lost 2, with 16 bases in between. The CDR3 reads CASSLEGGAGNQPQHF. The CDR3 region has the DNA TGCGCCAGCAGCCTGGAGGGGGGCGCGGGCAATCAGCCCCAGCATTTT.

V usage is TRBV6-5 and J usage is TRBJ2-7; 8 bases match TRBD1. This CDR3 has 14 residues. Germline trimming cut 2 bases from V and 4 bases from J; bases unmatched to any gene: 4. Germline CDR1 and CDR2: MNHEY and SVGAGI. CDR3 region: CASSYVQGAYEQYF. The CDR3 region has the DNA TGTGCCAGCAGTTACGTCCAGGGGGCGTACGAGCAGTACTTC.

J is TRBJ2-2 and V is TRBV19, with a possible D match to TRBD2 (6 bases). In germline, CDR1 is LNHDA, CDR2 SQIVND (reference sequence). V was clipped by 5 bases and J by 1 base, with 17 bases between them. CDR3 size: 17 residues. The CDR3: CASSAGTPIMNTGELFF. As DNA, the CDR3 is TGTGCCAGTAGTGCCGGGACTCCTATTATGAACACCGGGGAGCTGTTTTTT.

The chain carries TRBV6-6 and TRBJ2-5; tentatively, D is TRBD1 (6 bases). Germline CDR1 is MNHNY and CDR2 is SVGAGI (reference sequence). CDR3 length: 13 residues. V was pared by 6 bases and J by 5 bases, with 13 bases between. CDR3 amino acids: CASRQGFLETQYF. CDR3 nucleotide sequence: TGTGCCAGCAGACAGGGCTTTTTGGAGACCCAGTACTTC.

The V gene is TRBV6-5, the J gene TRBJ1-5, with a tentative D call TRBD1 (5 bases). The CDR3 totals 14 residues. V was clipped by 10 bases and J by 0 bases, with 13 bases between them. Germline CDR1 and CDR2: MNHEY and SVGAGI. CDR3 bases: TGTGCCACCAGGAGACAGTATAGCAATCAGCCCCAGCATTTT. Translated: CATRRQYSNQPQHF.

This sequence joins TRBV28 and TRBJ2-7; 9 bases are a match to TRBD1. CDR3 length: 15 residues. Losses at the gene ends were 3 bases for V and 6 bases for J; bases not matched to a gene: 9. CDR1 and CDR2 (germline): MDHEN, SYDVKM. CDR3 residues: CASSLGWDRAGEQYF. Here the CDR3 DNA reads TGTGCCAGCAGTTTGGGTTGGGACAGGGCTGGCGAGCAGTACTTC. The complete variable domain, with remaining parts taken from reference TRBV28 and TRBJ2-7, reads DVKVTQSSRYLVKRTGEKVFLECVQDMDHENMFWYRQDPGLGLRLIYFSYDVKMKEKGDIPEGYSVSREKKERFSLILESASTNQTSMYLCASSLGWDRAGEQYFGPGTRLTVT.